The 9 T cell receptor beta chains below were found in one sample sequenced in a study of long-term antiretroviral therapy in people with HIV. Survey-level resolution applied to immunoSEQ assay v3.0. The table came from immunoSEQ multiplex PCR; TCRdb's copy has only in-frame clones and leaves some out. Among over 10,000 clones, around 77% were seen once, and the ten largest hold about 9.9%. The input for sequencing was unsorted PBMCs, taken 0.8 years before starting antiretroviral therapy. These receptors were obtained from a woman in her thirties or forties with HIV.

The chain links TRBV27 to TRBJ2-1; D is possibly TRBD2 (6 bases). The CDR3 totals 13 residues. V gave up 6 bases and J gave up 3 bases, with 9 bases separating them. Germline CDR1 reads MNHEY; CDR2 reads SMNVEV (reference sequence). Written as DNA, the CDR3 is TGTGCCAGCAGACTAGCAGGCTACAATGAGCAGTTCTTC. Residues: CASRLAGYNEQFF.

The chain joins TRBV7-2 to TRBJ1-2; the D gene is possibly TRBD1 (5 bases). The CDR3 is 11 amino acids. Germline loops: CDR1 SGHTA, CDR2 FQGNSA. CDR3 protein: CSVGDNYGYTF. The CDR3, as DNA: TGTTCTGTGGGGGATAACTATGGCTACACCTTC.

The V and J genes are TRBV13 and TRBJ2-7, with D possibly being TRBD1 or TRBD2 (5 bases each). Trimming took off 2 bases at V and 6 bases at J, with 8 bases between the two ends. The germline gives CDR1 PRHDT, CDR2 FYEKMQ (reference sequence). The CDR3 is made up of 12 amino acids. The CDR3 DNA sequence: TGTGCCAGCAGCTTAAGTGGGGGCGAGCAGTACTTC. Translation gives CASSLSGGEQYF.

The chain carries TRBV9 and TRBJ2-3; D not certain. The V end lost 0 bases, the J end lost 6 bases, and 14 bases lay between the germline ends. The CDR3 is made up of 15 amino acids. Germline V gene data show CDR1 as SGDLS and CDR2 as YYNGEE. The CDR3 coding sequence is TGTGCCAGCAGCGTAGTGGGCCCGAGAGCTGATACGCAGTATTTT. The encoded protein is CASSVVGPRADTQYF.

This clone has a single count. The chain employs TRBV21-1 and TRBJ2-1; the table's D gene call, TRBD2, was not cross checked with the DNA. TRBV21-1 is reported as a pseudogene. CDR3 length: 21 residues. Written as DNA, the CDR3 is TGTGCCAGCAGCAAAGAGGAACTAGCGGGGAGTTCCCTTCGCTCCTACAATGAGCAGTTCTTC. This translates into CASSKEELAGSSLRSYNEQFF.

The chain employs TRBV5-1 and TRBJ2-5, with no clear D. Trimming pared 4 bases from V and 4 bases from J, leaving 14 bases between. The CDR3 sequence is 14 residues long. CDR1 SGHRS and CDR2 YFSETQ come from the germline V gene. CDR3 in DNA: TGCGCCAGCAGCCCGACGAGGCCGGGAGAGACCCAGTACTTC. Protein product: CASSPTRPGETQYF.

This clone has only one observation. The chain is built from TRBV28 and TRBJ1-4, with a tentative D call TRBD1 (5 bases). V was clipped by 4 bases and J by 6 bases, with 12 bases between them. Germline CDR1 and CDR2: MDHEN and SYDVKM. CDR3 size: 14 residues. CDR3: CASSSGRIYEKLFF. The DNA for the CDR3 is TGTGCCAGCAGTTCAGGGAGGATCTATGAAAAACTGTTTTTT.

The J gene is TRBJ2-1, the V gene TRBV7-2; D might be TRBD2 (6 bases). The V end lost 4 bases, the J end lost 9 bases, and 16 bases lay between the germline ends. There are 14 residues in the CDR3. Germline CDR1 and CDR2: SGHTA and FQGNSA. CDR3 sequence: CASSYSRDFVEQFF. The CDR3 nucleotides are TGTGCCAGCAGCTACTCACGGGACTTCGTTGAGCAGTTCTTC. Filled out from reference TRBV7-2 and TRBJ2-1, the complete variable domain reads GAGVSQSPSNKVTEKGKDVELRCDPISGHTALYWYRQSLGQGLEFLIYFQGNSAPDKSGLPSDRFSAERTGGSVSTLTIQRTQQEDSAVYLCASSYSRDFVEQFFGPGTRLTVL.

The rearrangement links TRBV7-3 to TRBJ2-3; no reliable D call. The germline V gene encodes CDR1 SGHTA and CDR2 FQGTGA. This CDR3 region has 13 residues. V was pared by 2 bases and J by 1 base, with 4 bases between. The CDR3: CASSLGGTDTQYF. The CDR3 DNA is TGTGCCAGCAGCTTAGGGGGCACAGATACGCAGTATTTT.